This is a list of T cell receptor beta chains from one sample in a study of T cell responses to AZD1222 COVID-19 vaccine. TCRdb's table, derived via immunoSEQ multiplex PCR, lists solely in-frame clones and lacks some. This table has under 300,000 clones, 90% to 95% appearing once. Sequencing was performed on peripheral blood, taken on day 0 of AZD1222 vaccination. Receptors were obtained from an adult in good health. CDR3s leave out the opening cysteine and the closing phenylalanine or tryptophan. The size entry is marked missing in some rows and otherwise reads once, few, many or a size class.

v_call,clone_size,cdr3_aa
TRBV19,.,ASSIGQAYGYT
TRBV3-1/TRBV3-2,.,ASGTDGGSEQF
TRBV29-1,.,SVPIAGDEQY
TRBV27,.,ASSTGILGGEGFDEQF
TRBV5-1,.,ASSRTGGTGELF
TRBV2,.,ASRGQGREPMNTEAF
TRBV3-1/TRBV3-2,few,ASSQARQGLAGVYTDTQY
TRBV4-1,.,ASSPPRRGVNTEAF
TRBV19,.,ASSILGETQY
TRBV6-5,.,ASRLSAGGYEQY
TRBV5-1,.,ASSLEVSYEQY
TRBV28,.,ASSPQGGGNQPQH
TRBV28,.,ASSRLAIELGTDTQY
TRBV19,.,ASSIGDISYEQY
TRBV21-1,once,ASSNPGSEQY
TRBV5-6,once,ASSPRVHRLNIQY
TRBV7-3,once,ASSPQTGATATDTQY
TRBV5-6,.,ASSLTGVVYGYT
TRBV7-3,.,ASSASGGAYNEQF
TRBV3-1/TRBV3-2,.,ASSSGQPAGYT
TRBV10-3,.,AVSGTGVSIPSYEQY
TRBV28,.,ASTSGVNQPQH
TRBV5-1,.,ASSSLTGKTYEQY
TRBV5-1,few,ASTKEAGANSPLH
TRBV25-1,few,ASSESGRPYEQY
TRBV24-1,.,ATSDRPGQGTNEKLF
TRBV12-3/TRBV12-4,.,ASRLAGEQY
TRBV7-9,once,ASSLKVDTQY
TRBV7-9,few,ASSSPGEQF
TRBV19,.,ASSTPRTSARTEAF
TRBV9,.,ASSAGVEQY
TRBV19,.,ASSTVPGQRNQPQH
TRBV28,.,ASSFAGPYEQY
TRBV21-1,.,ASSKLPDRAWGTNEKLF